The present entry profiles one T cell receptor beta chain with its context. This entry comes from a study of OX40 agonist ivuxolimab in advanced cancers. Study-level information: Patients got intravenous ivuxolimab at 0.01 to 10 mg/kg every 2 weeks.

The method was immunoSEQ multiplex PCR; TCRdb's version includes in-frame clones alone and lacks a portion of them. The data contain 60,000 to 75,000 clones, around 88% of them seen just once; the ten biggest clones take up approximately 0.86%. V was cut by 6 bases and J by 6 bases, with 15 bases left in between. This CDR3 comprises 13 residues. CDR1 and CDR2 from the germline V gene are SGHNT and YYREEE (reference sequence). This clonotype originated in an adult with an advanced solid tumor such as melanoma, head and neck, liver or kidney cancer. The gene calls are TRBV5-4 and TRBJ1-1; the D gene is possibly TRBD1 (5 bases). Here the sequenced sample was CD4+ or CD8+ T cells sorted from blood, taken in a trial of the OX40 agonist ivuxolimab. This chain's CDR3 is CASTLPGKAEAFF. CDR3 nucleotides: TGTGCCAGCACCCTGCCAGGGAAGGCTGAAGCTTTCTTT.